This T cell receptor (beta chain) was captured in a study of shared clonotypes between healthy human individuals. Replicate PCRs from sorted subsets contained roughly 220 ng DNA, which is some 29,000 T cell genomes. Original processing methods: In the immunoSEQ data, sequences were junction-only and lacked quality scores, so filtering differed. TCRdb's table, derived via immunoSEQ multiplex PCR, lists solely in-frame clones and lacks some. The V and J calls and clone size are taken from that table; D and trimming were inferred from the DNA. The table records about 980,000 clones, approximately 80% of them present only once. CDR1 is LNHDA, CDR2 SQIVND, per germline (reference sequence). The CDR3 contains 11 residues. V lost 4 bases and J lost 5, with 4 bases in between.

The sequence was collected from a man aged 18 to 35 in good health. Sequencing was carried out using memory CD4+ T cells sorted from blood. The subset here: CD45RA-negative fraction. The chain is built from TRBV19 and TRBJ2-3, with D uncertain. The CDR3 loop reads CASSRRDTQYF. The CDR3 DNA sequence: TGTGCCAGTAGTAGAAGAGATACGCAGTATTTT.